The clone carrying this T cell receptor (beta chain) appeared many times. These data come from a study of response to subunit inactivated influenza vaccine. Looked up from germline, CDR1 is MNHNY and CDR2 is SVGAGI (reference sequence). V was clipped by 2 bases and J by 8 bases, with 9 bases between them. This CDR3 has 12 amino acids. TCRdb re-analysed the RT-PCR reads in MiXCR, keeping a single row per CDR3 protein. This table has just over 300,000 distinct CDR3 sequences, less than 25% appearing once. The chain uses TRBV6-6 and TRBJ1-1; no reliable D call. The TCR sequence derives from a man aged 50-75 years who received an inactivated influenza vaccine. The sequencing used PBMCs from blood, collected about 19 months after vaccination. The CDR3 coding sequence is TGTGCCAGCAGTTACGGGGTCGCGGAAGCTTTCTTT. Translated: CASSYGVAEAFF.